This T cell receptor (beta chain) was identified in a study of blood T cell repertoires in COVID-19. Background on the study: T cells, B-cell-depleted T cells, or PBMCs provided the cDNA or gDNA that served as material.

Original methodology: The assay estimated nucleated cells by amplifying reference gene primers. Sequencing used immunoSEQ multiplex PCR; TCRdb keeps in-frame clones, though not all of them. Clone size and V and J calls were adopted from that table, with D and trimming inferred from the DNA. The sample has 120,000 or so clones; around 83% are singletons. Germline CDR1 MNHEY, CDR2 SVGAGI. CDR3 length: 13 residues. The sample was peripheral blood. This rearrangement joins TRBV6-5 to TRBJ1-6; no reliable D call. This clonotype was obtained from an elderly man with active or convalescent COVID-19. The CDR3 DNA reads as TGTGCGGCGCGGAGCTCCTATAATTCACCCCTCCACTTT. Protein sequence: CAARSSYNSPLHF.